This T cell receptor (beta chain) was profiled in a study of a mutant IDH1 vaccine in newly diagnosed glioma. Study as a whole: Vaccination followed radiotherapy alone by 4-6 weeks, or accompanied temozolomide cycles.

Germline CDR1 MNHEY, CDR2 SMNVEV (reference sequence). The V and J ends lost 4 bases and 7 bases respectively, with 8 bases between them. The CDR3 runs 11 residues. Assay used: immunoSEQ multiplex PCR; TCRdb lists only in-frame clones, some missing. The top ten clones hold less than 6.5% of a sample with roughly 56,000 clones, approximately 71% of them seen once. About this clone itself: Antigen specificity is unknown.

Time point given: week 47, end of study. In every dose of vaccine, 300 ug of mutant IDH1 20-mer peptide was given alongside topical imiquimod. New IDH1-mutant, ATRX-lost WHO grade 3 or 4 astrocytomas occurred in donors. The chain links TRBV27 to TRBJ2-7; D not certain. This TCR came from a man aged 50-59 years with glioma. The specimen comprised PBMCs, sampled from a glioma patient whose treatment included an IDH1 peptide vaccine. In nucleotides, the CDR3 is TGTGCCAGCAGTTCGGAAGGGGAGCAGTACTTC. It translates to CASSSEGEQYF.